This is a list of T cell receptor beta chains from one sample in a study of graft-versus-host responses after intestinal transplantation. The repertoire was sequenced with immunoSEQ multiplex PCR; TCRdb's copy has only in-frame clones and lacks some. Counted here are roughly 73,000 clones, 87% occurring once; the ten biggest clones make up approximately 8%. Their recognized antigens are unknown. The sequencing used unstimulated CD8+ T cells sorted from spleen or lymph node cells, collected before transplant. The source is a human donor who was the organ donor for an intestinal transplant. Both conserved end residues are part of each CDR3. Each record gives: D gene, J gene, V gene, clone size, CDR3 protein, CDR3 DNA. D genes are given only for firm matches. Clone size, where shown, is once, few, many, or a class for clones that have expanded.

>TRBD2|TRBJ2-1|TRBV28|NA
CASSPAGGDLGNEQFF
TGTGCCAGCAGTCCCGCGGGGGGGGATTTGGGGAATGAGCAGTTCTTC
>NA|TRBJ2-3|TRBV4-1|NA
CASSPWGIGALDTQYF
TGCGCCAGCAGCCCGTGGGGTATCGGCGCTCTTGATACGCAGTATTTT
>NA|TRBJ2-1|TRBV15|NA
CATSRTGYGAEQFF
TGTGCCACCAGCAGAACAGGGTATGGTGCTGAGCAGTTCTTC
>NA|TRBJ2-2|TRBV4-2|NA
CASSQDPRQPTNTGELFF
TGTGCCAGCAGCCAAGACCCCAGACAGCCAACGAACACCGGGGAGCTGTTTTTT
>TRBD1|TRBJ2-2|TRBV6-5|NA
CASRQGGTGELFF
TGTGCCAGCAGACAGGGGGGCACCGGGGAGCTGTTTTTT
>NA|TRBJ1-1|TRBV5-4|NA
CASSLSPSLNTEAFF
TGTGCCAGCAGCTTAAGTCCGAGTTTGAACACTGAAGCTTTCTTT
>TRBD1|TRBJ1-2|TRBV15|NA
CATRRGTGYTLGYTF
TGTGCCACCAGGCGAGGGACAGGGTACACGCTTGGCTACACCTTC
>NA|TRBJ2-1|TRBV19|once
CASSIRQPYNEQFF
TGTGCCAGTAGTATTAGACAGCCGTACAATGAGCAGTTCTTC
>NA|TRBJ1-5|TRBV7-9|once
CASSLAGRYSNQPQHF
TGTGCCAGCAGCTTAGCAGGGAGATATAGCAATCAGCCCCAGCATTTT
>NA|TRBJ1-5|TRBV27|NA
CASSLTEHQPQHF
TGTGCCAGCAGTTTAACAGAACATCAGCCCCAGCATTTT
>NA|TRBJ2-7|TRBV4-1|NA
CASSQPGGPLYYEQYF
TGCGCCAGCAGCCAACCTGGGGGTCCCCTGTACTACGAGCAGTACTTC
>TRBD2|TRBJ2-7|TRBV4-1|NA
CASSQIAGGTYEQYF
TGCGCCAGCAGCCAGATAGCGGGGGGCACCTACGAGCAGTACTTC
>TRBD2|TRBJ2-5|TRBV5-1|NA
CASSPGWGGGPYQETQYF
TGCGCCAGCAGCCCAGGGTGGGGCGGGGGGCCGTACCAAGAGACCCAGTACTTC
>TRBD1|TRBJ2-7|TRBV10-2|few
CASSEEGAYYEQYF
TGCGCCAGCAGTGAAGAGGGGGCATACTACGAGCAGTACTTC
>TRBD1|TRBJ1-2|TRBV6-1|NA
CASSAYSFMTGMSYGYTF
TGTGCCAGCAGTGCCTACTCCTTTATGACAGGGATGAGCTATGGCTACACCTTC
>NA|TRBJ2-7|TRBV19|NA
CASIPFRALTYEQYF
TGTGCCAGTATCCCGTTCAGGGCTCTAACCTACGAGCAGTACTTC
>NA|TRBJ2-3|TRBV7-3|NA
CASSLAGGTDTQYF
TGTGCCAGCAGCTTAGCAGGGGGCACAGATACGCAGTATTTT
>NA|TRBJ2-7|TRBV7-9|NA
CASSLGASSYEQYF
TGTGCCAGCAGCTTAGGGGCCAGCTCCTACGAGCAGTACTTC
>NA|TRBJ2-3|TRBV7-3|NA
CASSSFGADTQYF
TGTGCCAGCAGCTCGTTTGGGGCCGATACGCAGTATTTT
>NA|TRBJ1-6|TRBV4-1|NA
CASSQLRSLGPLHF
TGCGCCAGCAGCCAACTCCGGTCTCTTGGGCCCCTCCACTTT
>TRBD1|TRBJ1-2|TRBV6-1|NA
CASSGGTAYTF
TGTGCCAGCAGTGGAGGGACAGCCTACACCTTC
>NA|TRBJ2-7|TRBV4-1|once
CASSHRYPGLEQYF
TGCGCCAGCAGCCACCGCTACCCAGGGTTAGAGCAGTACTTC
>NA|TRBJ2-3|TRBV29-1|NA
CSVDGLGGTDTQYF
TGCAGCGTTGATGGTTTAGGGGGCACAGATACGCAGTATTTT
>NA|TRBJ1-2|TRBV11-2|NA
CASSLNNYGYTF
TGTGCCAGCAGCTTGAATAACTATGGCTACACCTTC
>TRBD1|TRBJ2-1|TRBV18|NA
CASSRDSQGQFF
TGTGCCAGCTCTCGGGACAGCCAGGGGCAGTTCTTC
>TRBD1|TRBJ1-4|TRBV7-9|NA
CASSLGQGESTNEKLFF
TGTGCCAGCAGCTTAGGACAGGGCGAGTCTACTAATGAAAAACTGTTTTTT
>NA|TRBJ1-4|TRBV2|NA
CASSSRDFGEKLFF
TGTGCCAGCAGTTCCAGGGATTTCGGTGAAAAACTGTTTTTT
>NA|TRBJ1-1|TRBV11-2|NA
CASSLAVSLPNTEAFF
TGTGCCAGCAGCTTAGCAGTCAGCCTGCCGAACACTGAAGCTTTCTTT
>TRBD1|TRBJ1-1|TRBV29-1|NA
CSVSGGGLVRGTEAFF
TGCAGCGTCTCAGGGGGGGGGCTAGTTCGAGGCACTGAAGCTTTCTTT
>NA|TRBJ2-7|TRBV6-1|NA
CASSAQGEGYEQYF
TGTGCCAGCAGCGCTCAGGGGGAGGGTTACGAGCAGTACTTC
>TRBD2|TRBJ2-1|TRBV9|NA
CASSASGGATNEQFF
TGTGCCAGCAGCGCAAGCGGGGGGGCAACAAATGAGCAGTTCTTC
>TRBD1|TRBJ1-1|TRBV19|NA
CASSLGQGYTEAFF
TGTGCCAGTAGCCTGGGACAGGGTTACACTGAAGCTTTCTTT
>TRBD2|TRBJ2-3|TRBV27|NA
CASSSAPSGGLDTQYF
TGTGCCAGCAGTTCGGCCCCTAGCGGGGGGTTAGATACGCAGTATTTT
>NA|TRBJ2-2|TRBV5-6|NA
CASSPREGETTGELFF
TGTGCCAGCAGCCCCCGCGAGGGGGAAACCACCGGGGAGCTGTTTTTT
>TRBD1|TRBJ1-6|TRBV6-5|NA
CASSYSTGANPTLHF
TGTGCCAGCAGTTACTCAACAGGGGCCAACCCCACCCTCCACTTT
>TRBD2|TRBJ2-1|TRBV9|NA
CASSAFAGGLYNEQFF
TGTGCCAGCAGCGCCTTCGCGGGGGGGCTCTACAATGAGCAGTTCTTC
>NA|TRBJ2-7|TRBV29-1|NA
CSVEDLAGRSYEQYF
TGCAGCGTTGAAGATCTCGCGGGCCGCAGCTACGAGCAGTACTTC
>NA|TRBJ1-2|TRBV7-9|NA
CASSAKFARALNFYTF
TGTGCCAGCAGCGCGAAATTCGCCAGGGCCCTAAACTTCTACACCTTC
>TRBD2|TRBJ2-3|TRBV7-2|NA
CASSLVLGLADTDTQYF
TGTGCCAGCAGCCTTGTTCTGGGACTAGCGGACACAGATACGCAGTATTTT
>NA|TRBJ1-5|TRBV4-1|NA
CASSQGWTYSNQPQHF
TGCGCCAGCAGCCAAGGATGGACTTATAGCAATCAGCCCCAGCATTTT
>NA|TRBJ1-5|TRBV28|NA
CASSLGPYNQPQHF
TGTGCCAGCAGTTTGGGACCCTACAATCAGCCCCAGCATTTT
>TRBD1|TRBJ2-2|TRBV5-5|NA
CASSLDGTGVTNTGELFF
TGTGCCAGCAGCTTGGACGGAACAGGGGTTACAAACACCGGGGAGCTGTTTTTT
>NA|TRBJ1-5|TRBV30|NA
CAWRAGVGNQPQHF
TGTGCCTGGAGGGCTGGGGTAGGCAATCAGCCCCAGCATTTT
>NA|TRBJ2-7|TRBV7-9|NA
CASSPRIGTHYEQYF
TGTGCCAGCAGCCCTCGAATTGGGACACACTACGAGCAGTACTTC
>NA|TRBJ2-7|TRBV4-2|NA
CASSFRGDYEQYF
TGTGCCAGCAGCTTCAGAGGGGATTACGAGCAGTACTTC
>TRBD1|TRBJ2-7|TRBV28|NA
CASREAGTGDYEQYF
TGTGCCAGCAGAGAAGCCGGGACAGGGGACTACGAGCAGTACTTC
>NA|TRBJ2-2|TRBV11-2|NA
CASSLDPRAAGELFF
TGTGCCAGCAGCTTAGACCCCCGCGCAGCCGGGGAGCTGTTTTTT
>TRBD2|TRBJ2-3|TRBV9|NA
CASSVGLAGGTYILTDTQYF
TGTGCCAGCAGCGTAGGACTAGCGGGGGGGACCTATATACTCACAGATACGCAGTATTTT
>TRBD1|TRBJ1-1|TRBV9|once
CASSSGPGQGDTEAFF
TGTGCCAGCAGCTCCGGCCCGGGACAGGGGGACACTGAAGCTTTCTTT
>NA|TRBJ2-7|TRBV5-4|NA
CASSRADRSVHEQYF
TGTGCCAGCAGCAGAGCGGACCGATCAGTTCACGAGCAGTACTTC
>TRBD1|TRBJ1-2|TRBV6-6|NA
CAVGTGIYGYTF
TGTGCCGTAGGGACAGGGATCTATGGCTACACCTTC
>NA|TRBJ1-2|TRBV14|NA
CASSQAERTSRDYGYTF
TGTGCCAGCAGCCAAGCGGAGAGGACATCCAGGGACTATGGCTACACCTTC